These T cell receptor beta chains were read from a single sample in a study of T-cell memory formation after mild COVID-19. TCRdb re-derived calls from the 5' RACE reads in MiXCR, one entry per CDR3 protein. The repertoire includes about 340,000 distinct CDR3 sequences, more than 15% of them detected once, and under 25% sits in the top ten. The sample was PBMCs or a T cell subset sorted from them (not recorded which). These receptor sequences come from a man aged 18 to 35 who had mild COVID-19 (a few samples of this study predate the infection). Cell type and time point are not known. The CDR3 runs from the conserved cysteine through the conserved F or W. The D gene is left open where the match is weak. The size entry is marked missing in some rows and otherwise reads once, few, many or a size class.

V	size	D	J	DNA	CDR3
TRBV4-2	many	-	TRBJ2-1	TGTGCCAGCAGCCAGCAAGGGAATGAGCAGTTCTTC	CASSQQGNEQFF
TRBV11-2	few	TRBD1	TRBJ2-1	TGTGCCAGCAGCAGGGACAGGGACAATGAGCAGTTCTTC	CASSRDRDNEQFF
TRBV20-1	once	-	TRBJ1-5	TGCAGTGCCCAGGGAGATAGCAATCAGCCCCAGCATTTT	CSAQGDSNQPQHF
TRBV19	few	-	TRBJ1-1	TGTGCCAGTAGTATCCAAAGTGCTGGGACTGAAGCTTTCTTT	CASSIQSAGTEAFF
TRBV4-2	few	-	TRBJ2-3	TGTGCCAGCAGCCAAGAGGCCGCGACCTCCACAGATACGCAGTATTTT	CASSQEAATSTDTQYF
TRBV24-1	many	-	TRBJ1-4	TGTGCCACCAGTGACCCGACAGTCAGAAAACTGTTTTTT	CATSDPTVRKLFF
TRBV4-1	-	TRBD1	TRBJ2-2	TGCGCCAGCAGCCAGCCGGGACAGGGGGCCCCGAACACCGGGGAGCTGTTTTTT	CASSQPGQGAPNTGELFF
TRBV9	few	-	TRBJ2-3	TGTGCCAGCAGCGTAGCGGGGGCGATTACAGATACGCAGTATTTT	CASSVAGAITDTQYF
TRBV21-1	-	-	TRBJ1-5	TGTGCCAGCAGCAAAAAAAACGGGGCCACAGGGGGCAGCAATCAGCCCCAGCATTTT	CASSKKNGATGGSNQPQHF
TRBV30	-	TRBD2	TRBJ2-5	TGTGCCTGGACTAGCGGACAAGAGACCCAGTACTTC	CAWTSGQETQYF
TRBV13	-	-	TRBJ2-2	TGTGCCACCCGCCAACGTGGTAGCGGAAGAAACACCGGGGAGCTGTTTTTT	CATRQRGSGRNTGELFF
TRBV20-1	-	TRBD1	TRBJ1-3	TGCAGTGCTATGGACAGGGCTGGAAACACCATATATTTT	CSAMDRAGNTIYF
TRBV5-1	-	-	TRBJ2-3	TGCGCCAGCAGCCCCGGAGTGGATTTCACAGATGGTACGCAGTATTTT	CASSPGVDFTDGTQYF
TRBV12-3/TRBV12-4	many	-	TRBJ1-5	TGTGCCAGCAGCCTGGGGTACCTGAATCAGCCCCAGCATTTT	CASSLGYLNQPQHF
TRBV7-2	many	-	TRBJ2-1	TGTGCCAGCAGCACGGGGGGCAGTGAGCAGTTCTTC	CASSTGGSEQFF
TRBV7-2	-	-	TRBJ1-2	TGTGCCAGCAGCCCTCCCGAGCAGGGCTATGGCTACACCTTC	CASSPPEQGYGYTF
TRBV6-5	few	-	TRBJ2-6	TGTGCCAGCAGATACTCTCTTGGGGGGGCCGGGGCCAACGTCCTGACTTTC	CASRYSLGGAGANVLTF
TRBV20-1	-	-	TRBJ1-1	TGCAGGGCCCACGGGGGTGCGGACACTGAAGCTTTCTTT	CRAHGGADTEAFF
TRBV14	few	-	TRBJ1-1	TGTGCCAGCAGCCAGGGACGACTAACTGAAGCTTTCTTT	CASSQGRLTEAFF
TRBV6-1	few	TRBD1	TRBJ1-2	TGTGCCAGCAGAGCAGGACAGGTCTATGGCTACACCTTC	CASRAGQVYGYTF
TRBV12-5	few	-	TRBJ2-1	TGTGCTAGTGGTTTGCCATCCCGGTTCGAGCAGTTCTTC	CASGLPSRFEQFF
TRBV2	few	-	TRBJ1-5	TGTGCCAGCAGTGAACCGCCAAATCAGCCCCAGCATTTT	CASSEPPNQPQHF
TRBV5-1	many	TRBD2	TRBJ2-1	TGCGCCAGCAGCCTCCAGGCGGTAGCGGGGGAGCAGTTCTTC	CASSLQAVAGEQFF
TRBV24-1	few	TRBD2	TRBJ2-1	TGTGCCACTGGGAGCGGGGGGGCCCGCAATGAGCAGTTCTTC	CATGSGGARNEQFF
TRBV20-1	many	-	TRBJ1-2	TGCAGTGCTAGAGATCGTGGGGCCTATGGCTACACCTTC	CSARDRGAYGYTF
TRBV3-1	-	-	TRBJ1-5	TGTGCCAGCAGCCTCAGCACTAGCAATCAGCCCCAGCATTTT	CASSLSTSNQPQHF
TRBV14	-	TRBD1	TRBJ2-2	TGTGCCAGCAGCCAAGAGTGGACAGGATATTTCCGTTTGGGAGTCACCGGGGAGCTGTTTTTT	CASSQEWTGYFRLGVTGELFF
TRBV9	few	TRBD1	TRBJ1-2	TGTGCCAGCACCCTCGGGGACAGGGACTATGGCTACACCTTC	CASTLGDRDYGYTF
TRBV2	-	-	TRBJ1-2	TGTGCCAGCAGTGAAGTCGGGGTGCCATATTATGGCTACACCTTC	CASSEVGVPYYGYTF
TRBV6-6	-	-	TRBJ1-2	TGTGCCAGCAGTTCCAGGACAGAGGAGTTTGCTAACTATGGCTACACCTTC	CASSSRTEEFANYGYTF
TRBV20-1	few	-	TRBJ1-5	TGCAGTGCTAGAGATCCCCAAATCCGGGACACCTTCAATCAGCCCCAGCATTTT	CSARDPQIRDTFNQPQHF
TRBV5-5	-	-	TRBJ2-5	TGTGCCAGCAGCTGGCCCCAAGAGACCCAGTACTTC	CASSWPQETQYF
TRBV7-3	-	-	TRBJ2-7	TGTGCCAGCAGCTTAATTTTGTCAGTACTGTCCTACGAGCAGTACTTC	CASSLILSVLSYEQYF
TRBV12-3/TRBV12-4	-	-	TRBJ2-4	TGTGCCAGCAGTTTAATTCCCATCGGGGACATTCAGTACTTC	CASSLIPIGDIQYF
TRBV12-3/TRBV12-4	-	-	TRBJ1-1	TGTGCCAGCCACTTAGGGGGGCAGGAAGCTTTCTTT	CASHLGGQEAFF
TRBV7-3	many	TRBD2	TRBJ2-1	TGTGCCAGCAGCCCCCGGCGGGGGGCTAACAATGAGCAGTTCTTC	CASSPRRGANNEQFF
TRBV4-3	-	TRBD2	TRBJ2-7	TGCGCCAGCAGCCAAGATATAGCGGGATCTCAAGAGCAGTACTTC	CASSQDIAGSQEQYF
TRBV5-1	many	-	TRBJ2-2	TGCGCCAGCAGCCTGACCGCTCGACGGGCCACCGGGGAGCTGTTTTTT	CASSLTARRATGELFF
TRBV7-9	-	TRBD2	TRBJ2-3	TGTGCCAGCAGCCAACGAGCGGGGGGGCTCACAGATACGCAGTATTTT	CASSQRAGGLTDTQYF
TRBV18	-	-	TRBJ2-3	TGTGCCAGCTCACCACCCCAGCCCGTGACAGATACGCAGTATTTT	CASSPPQPVTDTQYF
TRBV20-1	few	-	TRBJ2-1	TGCAGTGCGCGAGGGGGGACCTCGAGCTCCTACAATGAGCAGTTCTTC	CSARGGTSSSYNEQFF
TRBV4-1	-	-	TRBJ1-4	TGCGCCAGCAGCCTCAGCAGTCAGGGACATGAAAAACTGTTTTTT	CASSLSSQGHEKLFF
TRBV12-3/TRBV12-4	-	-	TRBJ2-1	TGTGCCAGCAGTGGACATGCCTCCCCCTACAATGAGCAGTTCTTC	CASSGHASPYNEQFF
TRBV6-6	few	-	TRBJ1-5	TGTGCCAGCAGGGCGGTCCCCGGAGATCAGCCCCAGCATTTT	CASRAVPGDQPQHF
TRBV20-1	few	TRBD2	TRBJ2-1	TGCAGTGCAACCCCACCCTCAAGCGGGGGAGCTGAGCAGTTCTTC	CSATPPSSGGAEQFF
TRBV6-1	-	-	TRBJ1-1	TGTGCCAGCAGTGATCGGAGGGGCGATGAAGCTTTCTTT	CASSDRRGDEAFF
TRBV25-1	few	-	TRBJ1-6	TGTGCCAGCAGTGCTATTTCCCGGGCCCCAAATTCACCCCTCCACTTT	CASSAISRAPNSPLHF
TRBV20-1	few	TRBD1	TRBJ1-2	TGCAGTGCTAGAGGCCTAGGACAGGGGGCGCTGGCCTATGGCTACACCTTC	CSARGLGQGALAYGYTF
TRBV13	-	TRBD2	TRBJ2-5	TGTGCCAGCAGCGCGGGGGGATTTAAAGAGACCCAGTACTTC	CASSAGGFKETQYF
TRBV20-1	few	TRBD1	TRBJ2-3	TGCAGTGCTAGAGCGGCAGGGGGCAGGGATACGCAGTATTTT	CSARAAGGRDTQYF
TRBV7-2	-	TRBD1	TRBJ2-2	TGTGCCAGCAGCTTGATTTACAGGGGTCCGAACACCGGGGAGCTGTTTTTT	CASSLIYRGPNTGELFF
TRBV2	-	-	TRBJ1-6	TGTGCCAGCCAATCACGGACGGGCGGATCATATAATTCACCCCTCCACTTT	CASQSRTGGSYNSPLHF
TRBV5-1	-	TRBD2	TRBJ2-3	TGCGCCAGCAGCTTAGGACTAGCGGGCGACGCAGATACGCAGTATTTT	CASSLGLAGDADTQYF